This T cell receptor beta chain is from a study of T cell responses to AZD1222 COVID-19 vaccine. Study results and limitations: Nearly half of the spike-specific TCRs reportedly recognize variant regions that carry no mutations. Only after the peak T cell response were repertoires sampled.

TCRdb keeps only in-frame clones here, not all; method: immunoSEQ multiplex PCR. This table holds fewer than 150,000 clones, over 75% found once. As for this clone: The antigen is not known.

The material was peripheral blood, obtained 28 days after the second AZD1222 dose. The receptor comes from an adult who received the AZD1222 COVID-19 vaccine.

The CDR3 loop reads CASSLVGGPEQYF. As DNA, the CDR3 is TGCGCCAGCAGCCTGGTCGGGGGACCCGAGCAGTACTTC. The chain carries TRBV5-1 and TRBJ2-7; a possible D gene is TRBD2 (6 bases). The V end lost 4 bases, the J end lost 6 bases, and 14 bases lay between the germline ends. The CDR3 consists of 13 residues. Germline values: CDR1 SGHRS, CDR2 YFSETQ.